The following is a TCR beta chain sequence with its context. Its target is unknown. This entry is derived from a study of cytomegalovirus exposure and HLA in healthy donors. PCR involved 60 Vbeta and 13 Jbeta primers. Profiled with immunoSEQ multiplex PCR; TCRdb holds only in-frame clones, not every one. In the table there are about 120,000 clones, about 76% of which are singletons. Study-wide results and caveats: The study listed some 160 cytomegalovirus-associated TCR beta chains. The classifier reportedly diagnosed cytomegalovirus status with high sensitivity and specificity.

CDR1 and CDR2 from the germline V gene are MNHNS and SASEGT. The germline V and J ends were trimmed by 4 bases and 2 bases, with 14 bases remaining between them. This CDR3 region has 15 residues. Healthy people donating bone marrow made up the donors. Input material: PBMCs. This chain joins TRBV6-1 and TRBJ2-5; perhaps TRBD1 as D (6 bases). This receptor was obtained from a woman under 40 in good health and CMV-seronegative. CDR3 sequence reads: CASSGRDMIQETQYF. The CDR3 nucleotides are TGTGCCAGCAGTGGCCGGGACATGATACAAGAGACCCAGTACTTC.